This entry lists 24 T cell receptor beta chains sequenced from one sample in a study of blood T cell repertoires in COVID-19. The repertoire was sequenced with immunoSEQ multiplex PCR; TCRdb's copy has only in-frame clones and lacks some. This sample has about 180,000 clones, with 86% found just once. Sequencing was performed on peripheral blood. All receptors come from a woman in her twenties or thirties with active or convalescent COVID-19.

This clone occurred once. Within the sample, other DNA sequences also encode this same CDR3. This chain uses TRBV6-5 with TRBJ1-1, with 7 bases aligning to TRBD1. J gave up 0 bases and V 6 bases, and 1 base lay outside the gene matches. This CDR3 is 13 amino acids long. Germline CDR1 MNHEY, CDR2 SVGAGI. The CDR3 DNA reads TGTGCCAGCAGGGGACAGCTGAACACTGAAGCTTTCTTT. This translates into CASRGQLNTEAFF.

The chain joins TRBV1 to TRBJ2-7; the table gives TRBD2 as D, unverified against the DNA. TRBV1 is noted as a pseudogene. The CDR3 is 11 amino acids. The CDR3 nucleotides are TGCACCAGCAGCCCGCTCGGCGAGCAGTACTTC. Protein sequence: CTSSPLGEQYF.

The CDR3 region is CASSGGGQVGSPLHF. Here the CDR3 DNA reads TGTGCCAGCAGCGGGGGGGGGCAGGTGGGGTCACCCCTCCACTTT. The genes are TRBV7-6 and TRBJ1-6; a weak D match, TRBD1 (6 bases). This CDR3 comprises 15 residues. V was shortened by 5 bases and J by 10 bases, with 18 bases between the two germline ends. Per the germline V gene, CDR1 is SGHVS and CDR2 is FNYEAQ.

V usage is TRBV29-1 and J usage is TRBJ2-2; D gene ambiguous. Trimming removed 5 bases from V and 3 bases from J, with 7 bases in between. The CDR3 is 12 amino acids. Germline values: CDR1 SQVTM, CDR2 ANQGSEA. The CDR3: CSVSYYTGELFF. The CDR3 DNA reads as TGCAGCGTTTCCTATTACACCGGGGAGCTGTTTTTT.

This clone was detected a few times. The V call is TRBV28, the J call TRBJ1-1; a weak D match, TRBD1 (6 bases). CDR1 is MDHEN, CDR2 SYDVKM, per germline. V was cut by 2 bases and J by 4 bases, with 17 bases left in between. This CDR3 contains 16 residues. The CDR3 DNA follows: TGTGCCAGCAGTTTACCCCACAGAGGGGGTCGCACTGAAGCTTTCTTT. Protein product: CASSLPHRGGRTEAFF.

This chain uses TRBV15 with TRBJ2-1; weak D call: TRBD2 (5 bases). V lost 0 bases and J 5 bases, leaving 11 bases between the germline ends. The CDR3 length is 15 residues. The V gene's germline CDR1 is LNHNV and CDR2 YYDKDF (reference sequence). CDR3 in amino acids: CATSRDPSQDNEQFF. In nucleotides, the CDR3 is TGTGCCACCAGCAGAGATCCTAGCCAAGACAATGAGCAGTTCTTC. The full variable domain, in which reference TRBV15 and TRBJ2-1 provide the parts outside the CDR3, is DAMVIQNPRYQVTQFGKPVTLSCSQTLNHNVMYWYQQKSSQAPKLLFHYYDKDFNNEADTPDNFQSRRPNTSFCFLDIRSPGLGDTAMYLCATSRDPSQDNEQFFGPGTRLTVL.

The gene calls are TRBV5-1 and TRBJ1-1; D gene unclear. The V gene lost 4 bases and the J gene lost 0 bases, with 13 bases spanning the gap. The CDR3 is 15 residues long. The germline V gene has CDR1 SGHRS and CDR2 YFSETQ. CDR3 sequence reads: CASSADTYLNTEAFF. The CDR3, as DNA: TGCGCCAGCAGCGCAGACACTTACTTGAACACTGAAGCTTTCTTT.

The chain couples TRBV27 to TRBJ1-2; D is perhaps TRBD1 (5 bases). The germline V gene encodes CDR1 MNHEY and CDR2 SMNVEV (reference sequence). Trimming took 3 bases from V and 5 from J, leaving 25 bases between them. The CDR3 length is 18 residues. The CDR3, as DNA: TGTGCCAGCAGTTTCCACTCATCCGCAGGGCTTGTTGGGTATGGCTACACCTTC. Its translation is CASSFHSSAGLVGYGYTF.

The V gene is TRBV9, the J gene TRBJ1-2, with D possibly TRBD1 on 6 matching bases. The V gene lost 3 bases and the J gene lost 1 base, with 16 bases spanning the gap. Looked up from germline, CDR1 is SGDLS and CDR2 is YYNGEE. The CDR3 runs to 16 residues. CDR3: CASSGDGQTLNYGYTF. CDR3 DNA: TGTGCCAGCAGCGGAGACGGACAGACACTTAACTATGGCTACACCTTC.

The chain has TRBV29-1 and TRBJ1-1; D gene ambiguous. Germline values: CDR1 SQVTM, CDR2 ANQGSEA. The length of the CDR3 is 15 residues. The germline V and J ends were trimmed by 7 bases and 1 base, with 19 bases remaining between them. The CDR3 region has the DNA TGCAGCGGGTCTGGACTGCCCGACACGAACACTGAAGCTTTCTTT. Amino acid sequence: CSGSGLPDTNTEAFF.

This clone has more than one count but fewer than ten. CDR3 coding DNA: TGTGCCAGCAGCTTGGCGACAGGACTAGGGGGTGGCGTTACGCAGTATTTT. Encoded protein: CASSLATGLGGGVTQYF. The rearrangement uses TRBV11-2 and TRBJ2-3; D might be TRBD2 (7 bases). Germline V CDR1 and CDR2: SGHAT, FQNNGV. The CDR3 has 17 amino acids. Deletions cut 3 bases from V and 8 bases from J, with 24 bases between.

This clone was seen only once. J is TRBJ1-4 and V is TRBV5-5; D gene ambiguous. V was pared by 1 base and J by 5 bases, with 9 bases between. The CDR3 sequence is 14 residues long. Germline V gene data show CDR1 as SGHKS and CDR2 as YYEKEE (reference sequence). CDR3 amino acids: CASSLYGSNEKLFF. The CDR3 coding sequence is TGTGCCAGCAGCTTGTACGGGAGCAATGAAAAACTGTTTTTT.

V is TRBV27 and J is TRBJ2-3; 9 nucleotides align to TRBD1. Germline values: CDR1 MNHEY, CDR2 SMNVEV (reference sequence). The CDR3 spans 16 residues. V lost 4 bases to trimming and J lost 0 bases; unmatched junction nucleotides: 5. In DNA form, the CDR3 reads TGTGCCAGCAGTTCTTGGACAGGGGATAGCACAGATACGCAGTATTTT. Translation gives CASSSWTGDSTDTQYF.

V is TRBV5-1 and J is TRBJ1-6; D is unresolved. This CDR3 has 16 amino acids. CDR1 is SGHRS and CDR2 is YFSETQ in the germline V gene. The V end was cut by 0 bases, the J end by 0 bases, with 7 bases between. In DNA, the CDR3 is TGCGCCAGCAGCTTGGACAGCAGCTCCTATAATTCACCCCTCCACTTT. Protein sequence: CASSLDSSSYNSPLHF.

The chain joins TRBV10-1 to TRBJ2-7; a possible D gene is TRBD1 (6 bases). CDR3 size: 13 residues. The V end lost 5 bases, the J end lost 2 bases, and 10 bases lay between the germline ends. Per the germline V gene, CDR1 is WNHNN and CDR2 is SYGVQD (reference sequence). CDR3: CASSSGTTYEQYF. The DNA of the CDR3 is TGCGCCAGCAGTTCCGGGACAACCTACGAGCAGTACTTC.

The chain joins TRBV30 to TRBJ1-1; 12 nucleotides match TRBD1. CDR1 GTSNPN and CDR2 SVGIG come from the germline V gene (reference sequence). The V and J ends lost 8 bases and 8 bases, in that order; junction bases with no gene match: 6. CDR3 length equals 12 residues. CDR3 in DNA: TGTGCCGGGGGACAGGGGGCACCCGAAGCTTTCTTT. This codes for CAGGQGAPEAFF.

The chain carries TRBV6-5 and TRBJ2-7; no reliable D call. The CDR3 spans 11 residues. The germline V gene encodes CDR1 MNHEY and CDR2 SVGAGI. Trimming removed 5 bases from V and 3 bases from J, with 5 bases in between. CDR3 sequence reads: CASSNGYEQYF. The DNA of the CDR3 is TGTGCCAGCAGTAACGGCTACGAGCAGTACTTC.

CDR3 region: CASSGTGRATEAFF. The CDR3 DNA is TGTGCCAGCAGTGGGACAGGGAGAGCCACTGAAGCTTTCTTT. V gene TRBV25-1 combines with J gene TRBJ1-1; 8 bases are shared with TRBD1. This CDR3 spans 14 amino acids. Germline CDR1 reads MGHDK; CDR2 reads SYGVNS. Losses at the gene ends were 4 bases for V and 4 bases for J; bases not matched to a gene: 5. The variable domain in full, completed from reference TRBV25-1 and TRBJ1-1, reads EADIYQTPRYLVIGTGKKITLECSQTMGHDKMYWYQQDPGMELHLIHYSYGVNSTEKGDLSSESTVSRIRTEHFPLTLESARPSHTSQYLCASSGTGRATEAFFGQGTRLTVV.

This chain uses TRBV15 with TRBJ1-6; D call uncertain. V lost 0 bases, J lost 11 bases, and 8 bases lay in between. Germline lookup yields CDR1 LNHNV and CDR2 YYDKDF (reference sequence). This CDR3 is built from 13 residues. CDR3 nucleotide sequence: TGTGCCACCAGCAGAGATCGGGATCCACCCCTCCACTTT. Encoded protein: CATSRDRDPPLHF.

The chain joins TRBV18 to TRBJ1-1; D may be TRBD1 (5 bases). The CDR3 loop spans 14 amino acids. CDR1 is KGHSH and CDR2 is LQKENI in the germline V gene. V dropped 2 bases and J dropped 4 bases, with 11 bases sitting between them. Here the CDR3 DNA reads TGTGCCAGCTCACCAGCGGGGCGGACCACTGAAGCTTTCTTT. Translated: CASSPAGRTTEAFF.

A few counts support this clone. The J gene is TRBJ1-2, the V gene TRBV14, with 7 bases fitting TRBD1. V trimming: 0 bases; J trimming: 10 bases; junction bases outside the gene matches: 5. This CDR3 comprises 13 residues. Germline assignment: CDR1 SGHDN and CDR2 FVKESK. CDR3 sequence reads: CASSQDHRGAYTF. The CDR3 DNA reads TGTGCCAGCAGCCAAGATCACAGGGGAGCCTACACCTTC.

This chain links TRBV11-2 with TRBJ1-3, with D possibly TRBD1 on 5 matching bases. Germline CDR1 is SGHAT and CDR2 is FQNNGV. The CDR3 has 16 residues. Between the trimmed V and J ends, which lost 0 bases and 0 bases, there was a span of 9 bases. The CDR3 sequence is CASSLDAGRSGNTIYF. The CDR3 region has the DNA TGTGCCAGCAGCTTAGATGCAGGGCGCTCTGGAAACACCATATATTTT.

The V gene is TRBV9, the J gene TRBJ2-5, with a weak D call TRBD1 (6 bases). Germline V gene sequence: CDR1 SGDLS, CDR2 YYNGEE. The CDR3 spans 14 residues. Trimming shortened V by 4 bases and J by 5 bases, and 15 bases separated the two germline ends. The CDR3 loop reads CASSPQPGGETQYF. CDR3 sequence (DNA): TGTGCCAGCAGCCCACAACCTGGGGGCGAGACCCAGTACTTC.

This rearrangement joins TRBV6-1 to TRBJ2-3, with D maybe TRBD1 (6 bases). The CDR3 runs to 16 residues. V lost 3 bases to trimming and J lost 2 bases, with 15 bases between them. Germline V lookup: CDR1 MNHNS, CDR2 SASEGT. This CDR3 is CASSEWDTTYTDTQYF. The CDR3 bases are TGTGCCAGCAGTGAGTGGGACACAACATACACAGATACGCAGTATTTT.